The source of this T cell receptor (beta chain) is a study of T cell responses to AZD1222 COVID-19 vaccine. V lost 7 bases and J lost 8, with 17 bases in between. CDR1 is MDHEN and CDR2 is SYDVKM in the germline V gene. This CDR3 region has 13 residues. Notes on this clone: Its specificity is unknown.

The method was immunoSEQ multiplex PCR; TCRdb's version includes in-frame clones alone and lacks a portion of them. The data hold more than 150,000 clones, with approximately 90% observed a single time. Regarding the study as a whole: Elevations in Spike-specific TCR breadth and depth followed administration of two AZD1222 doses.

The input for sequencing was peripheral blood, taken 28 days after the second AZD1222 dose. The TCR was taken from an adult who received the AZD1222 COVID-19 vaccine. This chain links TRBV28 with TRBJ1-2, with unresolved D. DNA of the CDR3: TGTGCCAGCAACCAACCCGGGATCCCGGGCTACACCTTC. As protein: CASNQPGIPGYTF.